This T cell receptor beta chain was profiled in a study of T cell responses to AZD1222 COVID-19 vaccine. Study-wide context: Pooled samples include second doses given at about 4 or 12 weeks.

Assay used: immunoSEQ multiplex PCR; TCRdb lists only in-frame clones, some missing. The sample records approximately 140,000 clones, roughly nine tenths being singletons. Between the trimmed V and J ends, which lost 1 base and 4 bases, there was a span of 17 bases. CDR1 and CDR2 (germline): LGHDT, YNNKEL (reference sequence). The CDR3 contains 16 residues. The chain recombines TRBV3-1 (or the pseudogene TRBV3-2) with TRBJ2-7; D is perhaps TRBD1 (7 bases). This material consisted of peripheral blood, taken on day 0 of AZD1222 vaccination. The origin of this receptor is an adult in good health. This chain's CDR3 is CASSQGGGGSWYEQYF. CDR3 DNA sequence: TGTGCCAGCAGCCAAGGCGGAGGGGGCAGCTGGTACGAGCAGTACTTC.